This T cell receptor beta chain was identified during a study of T cell responses to AZD1222 COVID-19 vaccine. Whole-study findings and limits: Donors, mostly white British, included more females; clonal diversity was possibly underestimated.

The V gene's germline CDR1 is KGHDR and CDR2 SFDVKD. With 4 bases clipped from V and 4 bases from J, the junction kept 7 bases outside the gene matches. The CDR3 totals 16 residues. A word on this clone: No antigen is known for it.

Using immunoSEQ multiplex PCR, the repertoire was profiled, and TCRdb retains in-frame clones only, with some absent. The sample shows roughly 120,000 clones, about 90% of them seen only once. The source of this sequence is an adult in good health. Specimen: peripheral blood, collected on day 0 of AZD1222 vaccination. This rearrangement joins TRBV24-1 to TRBJ2-1, with 9 bases aligning to TRBD1. CDR3 protein: CATSDFTGGAYNEQFF. The CDR3 DNA is TGTGCCACCAGTGACTTTACAGGGGGCGCTTACAATGAGCAGTTCTTC.